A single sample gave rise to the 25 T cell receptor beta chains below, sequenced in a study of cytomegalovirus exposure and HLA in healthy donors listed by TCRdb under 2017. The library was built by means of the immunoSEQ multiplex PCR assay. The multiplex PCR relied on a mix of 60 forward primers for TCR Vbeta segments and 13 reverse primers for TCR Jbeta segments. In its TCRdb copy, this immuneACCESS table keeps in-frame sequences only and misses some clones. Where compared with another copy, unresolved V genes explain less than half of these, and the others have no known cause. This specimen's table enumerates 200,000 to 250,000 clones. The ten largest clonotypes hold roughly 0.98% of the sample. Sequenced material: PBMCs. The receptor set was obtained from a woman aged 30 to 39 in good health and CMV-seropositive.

The chain's CDR3 is CASHLGGEAFF. The DNA of the CDR3 is TGTGCCAGCCACTTAGGGGGAGAAGCTTTCTTT. The chain combines TRBV18 with TRBJ1-1; D perhaps matches TRBD1 (6 bases). There are 11 residues in the CDR3. V was shortened by 8 bases and J by 8 bases, with 12 bases between the two germline ends. From germline, CDR1 is KGHSH and CDR2 LQKENI.

The CDR3 nucleotides are TGCGCCAGCAGCCAGGGGTACAGGGGGCAATACGAGCAGTACTTC. As protein: CASSQGYRGQYEQYF. The chain is built from TRBV4-3 and TRBJ2-7, with 9 positions matching TRBD1. The CDR3 totals 15 residues. Per the germline V gene, CDR1 is LGHNA and CDR2 is YSLEER. V shed 3 bases, J shed 4 bases, and the junction held 7 bases outside the gene matches.

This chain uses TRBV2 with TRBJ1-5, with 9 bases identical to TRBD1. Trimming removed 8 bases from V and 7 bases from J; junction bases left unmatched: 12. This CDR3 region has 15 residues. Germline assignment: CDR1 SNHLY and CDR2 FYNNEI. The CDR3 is CASAFSGQGLQPQHF. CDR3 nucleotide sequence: TGTGCCAGCGCTTTTTCCGGACAGGGGTTACAGCCCCAGCATTTT.

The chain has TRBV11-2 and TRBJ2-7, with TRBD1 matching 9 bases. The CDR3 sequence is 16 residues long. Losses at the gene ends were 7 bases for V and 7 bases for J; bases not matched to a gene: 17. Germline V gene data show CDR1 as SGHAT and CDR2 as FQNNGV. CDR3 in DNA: TGTGCCAGCAACACACTTGAAAGGGACAGGGTCTTTGAGCAGTACTTC. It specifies CASNTLERDRVFEQYF.

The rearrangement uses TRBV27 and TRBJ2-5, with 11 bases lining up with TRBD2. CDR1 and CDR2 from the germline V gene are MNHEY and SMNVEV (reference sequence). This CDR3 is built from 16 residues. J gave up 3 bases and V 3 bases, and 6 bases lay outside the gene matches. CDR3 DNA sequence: TGTGCCAGCAGTTTCTCCCTAGCGGGGGGCGAAGAGACCCAGTACTTC. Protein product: CASSFSLAGGEETQYF.

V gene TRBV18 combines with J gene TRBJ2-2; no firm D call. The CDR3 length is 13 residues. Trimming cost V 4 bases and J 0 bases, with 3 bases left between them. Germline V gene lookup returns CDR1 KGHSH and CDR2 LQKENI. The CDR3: CASSRTNTGELFF. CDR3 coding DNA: TGTGCCAGCTCACGTACGAACACCGGGGAGCTGTTTTTT.

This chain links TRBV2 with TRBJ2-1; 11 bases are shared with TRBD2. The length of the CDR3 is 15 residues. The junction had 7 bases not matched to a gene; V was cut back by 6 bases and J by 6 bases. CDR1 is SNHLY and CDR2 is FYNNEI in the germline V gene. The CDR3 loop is CASSVPSGGPNEQFF. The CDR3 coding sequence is TGTGCCAGCAGCGTTCCTAGCGGGGGGCCCAATGAGCAGTTCTTC.

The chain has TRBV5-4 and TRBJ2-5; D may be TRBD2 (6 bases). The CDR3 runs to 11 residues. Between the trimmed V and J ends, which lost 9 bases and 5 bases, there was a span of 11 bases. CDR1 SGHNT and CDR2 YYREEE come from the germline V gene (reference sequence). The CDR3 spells CAKGGRETQYF. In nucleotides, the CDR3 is TGTGCCAAGGGAGGCCGTGAGACCCAGTACTTC.

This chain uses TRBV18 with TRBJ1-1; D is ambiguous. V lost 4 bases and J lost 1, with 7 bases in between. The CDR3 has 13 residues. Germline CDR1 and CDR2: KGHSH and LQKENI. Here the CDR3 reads CASSRAGNTEAFF. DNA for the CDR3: TGTGCCAGCTCACGCGCCGGGAACACTGAAGCTTTCTTT.

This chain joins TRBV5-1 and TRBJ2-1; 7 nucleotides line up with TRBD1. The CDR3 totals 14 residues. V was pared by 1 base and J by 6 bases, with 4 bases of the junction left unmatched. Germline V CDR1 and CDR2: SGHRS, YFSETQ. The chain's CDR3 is CASSLIPGGNEQFF. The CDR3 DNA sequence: TGCGCCAGCAGCTTGATACCAGGGGGCAATGAGCAGTTCTTC. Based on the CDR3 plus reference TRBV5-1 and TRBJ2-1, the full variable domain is KAGVTQTPRYLIKTRGQQVTLSCSPISGHRSVSWYQQTPGQGLQFLFEYFSETQRNKGNFPGRFSGRQFSNSRSEMNVSTLELGDSALYLCASSLIPGGNEQFFGPGTRLTVL.

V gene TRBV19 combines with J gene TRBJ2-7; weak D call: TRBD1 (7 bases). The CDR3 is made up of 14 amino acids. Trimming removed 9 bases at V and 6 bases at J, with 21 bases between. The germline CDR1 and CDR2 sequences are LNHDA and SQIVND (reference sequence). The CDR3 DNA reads TGTGCCAGCAGACCGGGACAGTGGGGAGGCGAGCAGTACTTC. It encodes CASRPGQWGGEQYF.

The CDR3 protein is CASSFGTGAYEQYF. The CDR3 DNA follows: TGTGCCAGCAGCTTTGGGACTGGGGCCTACGAGCAGTACTTC. The chain recombines TRBV7-8 with TRBJ2-7; D is possibly TRBD2 (6 bases). V was cut by 3 bases and J by 2 bases, with 11 bases left in between. The CDR3 is 14 residues long. The germline V gene encodes CDR1 SGHVS and CDR2 FQNEAQ. Variable domain in full (rest from reference TRBV7-8 and TRBJ2-7): GAGVSQSPRYKVAKRGQDVALRCDPISGHVSLFWYQQALGQGPEFLTYFQNEAQLDKSGLPSDRFFAERPEGSVSTLKIQRTQQEDSAVYLCASSFGTGAYEQYFGPGTRLTVT.

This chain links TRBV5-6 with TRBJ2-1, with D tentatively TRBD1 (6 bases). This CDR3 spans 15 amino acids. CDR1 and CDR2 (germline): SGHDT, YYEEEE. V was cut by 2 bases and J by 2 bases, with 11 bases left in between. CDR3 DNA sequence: TGTGCCAGCAGCTTCGACAGGACCCCCTACAATGAGCAGTTCTTC. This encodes CASSFDRTPYNEQFF.

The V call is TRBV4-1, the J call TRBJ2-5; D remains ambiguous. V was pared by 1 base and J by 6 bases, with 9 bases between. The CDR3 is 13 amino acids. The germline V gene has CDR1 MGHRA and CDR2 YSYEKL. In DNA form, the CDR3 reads TGCGCCAGCAGCCAAGTCCCCTTTAAGACCCAGTACTTC. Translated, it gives CASSQVPFKTQYF.

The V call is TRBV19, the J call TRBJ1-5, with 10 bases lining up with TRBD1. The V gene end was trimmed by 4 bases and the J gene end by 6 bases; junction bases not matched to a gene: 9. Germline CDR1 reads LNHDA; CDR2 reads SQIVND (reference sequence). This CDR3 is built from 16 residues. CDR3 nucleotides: TGTGCCAGTAGTACCCGGGACAGGGGTGGAGTTCAGCCCCAGCATTTT. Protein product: CASSTRDRGGVQPQHF.

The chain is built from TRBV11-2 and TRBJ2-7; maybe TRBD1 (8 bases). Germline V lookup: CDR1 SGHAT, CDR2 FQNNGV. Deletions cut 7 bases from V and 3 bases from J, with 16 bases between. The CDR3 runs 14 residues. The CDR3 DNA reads TGTGCCAGCACCGTTACAGGGGGGGACTACGAGCAGTACTTC. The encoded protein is CASTVTGGDYEQYF.

CDR3 in amino acids: CASSGWDRGGETQYF. The CDR3 DNA follows: TGCGCCAGCAGTGGCTGGGACAGGGGAGGAGAGACCCAGTACTTC. V usage is TRBV10-2 and J usage is TRBJ2-5; 10 bases map to TRBD1. J lost 4 bases, V lost 4 bases, and 6 bases had no gene match. Germline V gene lookup returns CDR1 WSHSY and CDR2 SAAADI. The CDR3 contains 15 residues.

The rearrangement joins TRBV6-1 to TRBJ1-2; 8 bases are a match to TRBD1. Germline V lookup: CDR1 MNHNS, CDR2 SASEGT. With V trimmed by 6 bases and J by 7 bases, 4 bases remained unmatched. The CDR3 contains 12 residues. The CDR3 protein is CASSRTGTGYTF. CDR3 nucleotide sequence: TGTGCCAGCAGCAGGACAGGGACTGGCTACACCTTC.

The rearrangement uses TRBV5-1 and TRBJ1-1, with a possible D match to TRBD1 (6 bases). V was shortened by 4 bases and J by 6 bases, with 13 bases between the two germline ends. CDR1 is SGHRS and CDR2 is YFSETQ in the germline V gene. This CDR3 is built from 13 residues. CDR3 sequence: CASSLRGKPEAFF. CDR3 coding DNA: TGCGCCAGCAGCCTTAGGGGGAAACCTGAAGCTTTCTTT.

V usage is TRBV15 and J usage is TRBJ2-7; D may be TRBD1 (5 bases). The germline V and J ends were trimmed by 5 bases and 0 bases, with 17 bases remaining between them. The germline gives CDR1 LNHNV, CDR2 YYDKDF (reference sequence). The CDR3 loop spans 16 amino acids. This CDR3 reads CATSATPLDSSYEQYF. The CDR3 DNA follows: TGTGCCACCAGCGCCACGCCCTTAGACAGCTCCTACGAGCAGTACTTC. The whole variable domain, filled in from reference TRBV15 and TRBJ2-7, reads DAMVIQNPRYQVTQFGKPVTLSCSQTLNHNVMYWYQQKSSQAPKLLFHYYDKDFNNEADTPDNFQSRRPNTSFCFLDIRSPGLGDTAMYLCATSATPLDSSYEQYFGPGTRLTVT.

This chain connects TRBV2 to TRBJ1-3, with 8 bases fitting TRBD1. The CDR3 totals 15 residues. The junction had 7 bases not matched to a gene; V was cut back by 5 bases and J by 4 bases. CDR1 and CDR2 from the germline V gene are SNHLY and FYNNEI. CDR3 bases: TGTGCCAGCAGTCTGACAGGGGTGGCGGGAAACACCATATATTTT. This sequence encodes CASSLTGVAGNTIYF.

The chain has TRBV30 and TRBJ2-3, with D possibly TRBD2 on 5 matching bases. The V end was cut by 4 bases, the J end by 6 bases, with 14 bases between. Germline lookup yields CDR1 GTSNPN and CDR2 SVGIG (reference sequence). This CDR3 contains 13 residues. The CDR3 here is CAWKPGSSDTQYF. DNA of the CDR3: TGTGCCTGGAAACCGGGATCCTCGGATACGCAGTATTTT. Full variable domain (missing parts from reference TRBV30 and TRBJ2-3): SQTIHQWPATLVQPVGSPLSLECTVEGTSNPNLYWYRQAAGRGLQLLFYSVGIGQISSEVPQNLSASRPQDRQFILSSKKLLLSDSGFYLCAWKPGSSDTQYFGPGTRLTVL.

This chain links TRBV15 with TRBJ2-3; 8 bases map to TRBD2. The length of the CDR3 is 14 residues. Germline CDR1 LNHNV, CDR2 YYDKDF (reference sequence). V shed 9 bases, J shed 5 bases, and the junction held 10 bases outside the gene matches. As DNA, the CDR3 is TGTGCCACTCAAAGGGCGGGGGGCCTAGATACGCAGTATTTT. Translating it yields CATQRAGGLDTQYF.

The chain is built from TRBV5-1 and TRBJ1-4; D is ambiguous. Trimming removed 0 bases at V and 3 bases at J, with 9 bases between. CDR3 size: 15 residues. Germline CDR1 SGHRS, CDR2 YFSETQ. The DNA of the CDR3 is TGCGCCAGCAGCTTGGAACTATTATCTAATGAAAAACTGTTTTTT. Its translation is CASSLELLSNEKLFF.

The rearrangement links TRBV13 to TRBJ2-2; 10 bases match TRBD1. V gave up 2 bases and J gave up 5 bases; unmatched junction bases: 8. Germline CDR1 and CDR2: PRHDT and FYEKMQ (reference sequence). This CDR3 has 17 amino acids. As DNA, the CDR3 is TGTGCCAGCAGCTTAAGGACAGGGGGTTCCTCGACCGGGGAGCTGTTTTTT. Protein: CASSLRTGGSSTGELFF.